Presented here are 23 T cell receptor beta chains from one specimen sequenced in a study of siplizumab effects on memory and regulatory T cells. Some clones are missing from TCRdb's copy, which holds only in-frame ones; the method was immunoSEQ multiplex PCR. The table includes some 100,000 clones, approximately 92% detected once. The specimen was CD4+ T cells sorted from blood. The receptor source for this set is a human donor in good health. Some clones in this sample may be carry-over from other donors' samples.

The J gene is TRBJ1-1, the V gene TRBV7-9, with D possibly matching TRBD1 (6 bases). V lost 2 bases, J lost 3 bases, and 16 bases lay in between. The CDR3 extends over 16 amino acids. CDR1 is SEHNR and CDR2 is FQNEAQ in the germline V gene (reference sequence). The CDR3 protein is CASSLSQGISDTEAFF. The CDR3 nucleotides read TGTGCCAGCAGCTTATCTCAGGGGATCTCGGACACTGAAGCTTTCTTT.

The genes are TRBV5-1 and TRBJ2-1, with D tentatively TRBD1 (5 bases). The CDR3 extends over 16 amino acids. With 2 bases removed from V and 0 bases from J, the gap between germline ends came to 12 bases. Germline V lookup: CDR1 SGHRS, CDR2 YFSETQ. CDR3 loop: CASSLGATSSYNEQFF. CDR3 nucleotides: TGCGCCAGCAGCTTAGGGGCGACGAGCTCCTACAATGAGCAGTTCTTC. The full variable domain, with the rest looked up from reference TRBV5-1 and TRBJ2-1, is KAGVTQTPRYLIKTRGQQVTLSCSPISGHRSVSWYQQTPGQGLQFLFEYFSETQRNKGNFPGRFSGRQFSNSRSEMNVSTLELGDSALYLCASSLGATSSYNEQFFGPGTRLTVL.

In the case of this clone: The same CDR3 is also encoded by other DNA sequences in this sample. The chain carries TRBV7-3 and TRBJ2-3, with 7 bases fitting TRBD2. The CDR3 runs to 13 residues. CDR1 is SGHTA and CDR2 is FQGTGA in the germline V gene. The V segment lost 2 bases and the J segment 5 bases; nucleotides outside the gene matches: 1. The CDR3 DNA sequence: TGTGCCAGCAGCTTATCGGGGGGAGATACGCAGTATTTT. It codes for CASSLSGGDTQYF.

The chain employs TRBV25-1 and TRBJ1-1; TRBD1 agrees at 8 bases. Trimming took 5 bases from V and 5 from J; bases not matched to a gene: 4. The CDR3 totals 13 residues. The germline gives CDR1 MGHDK, CDR2 SYGVNS. This chain's CDR3 is CASSRQGFTEAFF. Here the CDR3 DNA reads TGTGCCAGCAGTCGACAGGGGTTTACTGAAGCTTTCTTT.

The J gene is TRBJ2-5, the V gene TRBV7-8; 9 positions agree with TRBD1. Trimming at V came to 4 bases and at J to 2 bases, leaving 5 bases not matched to a gene. The length of the CDR3 is 15 residues. CDR1 and CDR2 from the germline V gene are SGHVS and FQNEAQ. The CDR3 DNA reads TGTGCCAGCAGCTGGGGGGGACAGGGACAAGAGACCCAGTACTTC. Translated: CASSWGGQGQETQYF.

The CDR3 DNA reads as TGTGCCAGCAGCTTAAGACATTCCGGGAGCTCCTACAATGAGCAGTTCTTC. Encoded protein: CASSLRHSGSSYNEQFF. The chain has TRBV7-3 and TRBJ2-1, with D tentatively TRBD2 (6 bases). The CDR3 runs 17 residues. Germline CDR1 is SGHTA and CDR2 is FQGTGA. The V gene lost 1 base and the J gene lost 0 bases, with 13 bases spanning the gap. The full variable domain, in which reference TRBV7-3 and TRBJ2-1 provide the parts outside the CDR3, is GAGVSQTPSNKVTEKGKYVELRCDPISGHTALYWYRQSLGQGPEFLIYFQGTGAADDSGLPNDRFFAVRPEGSVSTLKIQRTERGDSAVYLCASSLRHSGSSYNEQFFGPGTRLTVL.

The chain carries TRBV6-1 and TRBJ2-1; TRBD2 matches 11 bases. There are 14 residues in the CDR3. V gave up 7 bases and J gave up 2 bases; unmatched junction bases: 1. CDR1 is MNHNS, CDR2 SASEGT, per germline. CDR3 residues: CASTLAGAYNEQFF. CDR3 bases: TGTGCCAGCACACTAGCGGGGGCCTACAATGAGCAGTTCTTC.

The chain is built from TRBV2 and TRBJ2-5, with a possible D match to TRBD2 (7 bases). The CDR3 sequence is 15 residues long. V was cut by 8 bases and J by 4 bases, with 20 bases left in between. Germline V gene sequence: CDR1 SNHLY, CDR2 FYNNEI. CDR3 sequence reads: CASRTRGLAVETQYF. CDR3 nucleotides: TGTGCCAGCCGCACCCGGGGGCTAGCGGTAGAGACCCAGTACTTC.

This chain connects TRBV2 to TRBJ2-7; 7 bases are a match to TRBD2. The CDR3 is made up of 14 amino acids. The V gene's germline CDR1 is SNHLY and CDR2 FYNNEI. V shed 4 bases and J 2 bases; nucleotides not matched to a gene: 5. The CDR3: CASSGEREAYEQYF. CDR3 nucleotides: TGTGCCAGCAGTGGAGAGCGGGAAGCCTACGAGCAGTACTTC.

This chain uses TRBV5-1 with TRBJ1-1; D gene ambiguous. The V gene lost 0 bases and the J gene lost 1 base, with 7 bases spanning the gap. Germline CDR1 and CDR2: SGHRS and YFSETQ. The CDR3 covers 14 residues. Here the CDR3 DNA reads TGCGCCAGCAGCTTGGAAGTCAGGAACACTGAAGCTTTCTTT. Translation gives CASSLEVRNTEAFF. Drawing the rest from reference TRBV5-1 and TRBJ1-1, the complete variable domain is KAGVTQTPRYLIKTRGQQVTLSCSPISGHRSVSWYQQTPGQGLQFLFEYFSETQRNKGNFPGRFSGRQFSNSRSEMNVSTLELGDSALYLCASSLEVRNTEAFFGQGTRLTVV.

The rearrangement uses TRBV2 and TRBJ2-4; D is ambiguous. The V end was cut by 6 bases, the J end by 0 bases, with 21 bases between. Germline assignment: CDR1 SNHLY and CDR2 FYNNEI. The CDR3 totals 18 residues. The CDR3 region has the DNA TGTGCCAGCAGACTCGATGAGATTGGCTCCGTAGCCAAAAACATTCAGTACTTC. This codes for CASRLDEIGSVAKNIQYF.

This chain connects TRBV11-2 to TRBJ2-7; 10 bases fit TRBD2. The CDR3 is made up of 14 amino acids. The germline V gene has CDR1 SGHAT and CDR2 FQNNGV. V dropped 6 bases and J dropped 2; count of bases not matched to a gene: 4. Written as DNA, the CDR3 is TGTGCCAGCAGATCCCTAGCGGGGGCCTACGAGCAGTACTTC. This sequence encodes CASRSLAGAYEQYF.

The rearrangement joins TRBV4-2 to TRBJ1-4; D remains ambiguous. The V and J ends lost 4 bases and 0 bases respectively, with 6 bases between them. Germline lookup yields CDR1 LGHNA and CDR2 YNFKEQ. The CDR3 sequence is 14 residues long. This CDR3 reads CASSPRSTNEKLFF. CDR3 DNA sequence: TGTGCCAGCAGCCCCAGATCAACTAATGAAAAACTGTTTTTT.

The CDR3, as DNA: TGTGCCAGCAGCGAGCAAGAGACCCAGTACTTC. Amino acids: CASSEQETQYF. The chain couples TRBV9 to TRBJ2-5, with D uncertain. The V and J ends lost 3 bases and 2 bases respectively, with 2 bases between them. Germline-derived CDR1 and CDR2 are SGDLS and YYNGEE. This CDR3 comprises 11 residues.

This clone was detected once. V usage is TRBV7-9 and J usage is TRBJ1-1, with D hard to call. Germline loops: CDR1 SEHNR, CDR2 FQNEAQ (reference sequence). CDR3 size: 14 residues. Trimming pared 1 base from V and 1 base from J, leaving 7 bases between. The CDR3 reads CASSLVAKNTEAFF. The CDR3 DNA reads as TGTGCCAGCAGCTTAGTAGCCAAGAACACTGAAGCTTTCTTT.

The gene calls are TRBV11-2 and TRBJ2-5; TRBD2 agrees at 8 bases. The CDR3 length is 16 residues. The V segment lost 1 base and the J segment 0 bases; nucleotides outside the gene matches: 4. Germline assignment: CDR1 SGHAT and CDR2 FQNNGV. CDR3 DNA sequence: TGTGCCAGCAGCTTAGGTCTTAGCGGGAACCAAGAGACCCAGTACTTC. Its translation is CASSLGLSGNQETQYF.

The chain recombines TRBV9 with TRBJ1-2; D unclear. V dropped 2 bases and J dropped 3 bases, with 8 bases sitting between them. This CDR3 comprises 13 residues. Per germline, CDR1 SGDLS and CDR2 YYNGEE. The CDR3 protein is CASSVVEDYGYTF. The CDR3 DNA follows: TGTGCCAGCAGCGTGGTAGAGGACTATGGCTACACCTTC.

The chain uses TRBV5-1 and TRBJ2-7, with 7 nucleotides matching TRBD1. Germline-derived CDR1 and CDR2 are SGHRS and YFSETQ. CDR3 length: 15 amino acids. V was clipped by 5 bases and J by 2 bases; unmatched bases: 10. CDR3 protein: CASRRGTEGTYEQYF. The DNA of the CDR3 is TGCGCCAGCAGGAGGGGGACAGAGGGCACCTACGAGCAGTACTTC.

This chain joins TRBV11-1 and TRBJ1-4, with TRBD1 matching 10 bases. The J segment lost 11 bases and the V segment lost 5 bases, leaving 11 bases of the junction unmatched. Germline V gene lookup returns CDR1 SGHAT and CDR2 FQDESV (reference sequence). The CDR3 consists of 15 residues. The CDR3 region is CASSQRQGAREKLFF. CDR3 DNA: TGTGCCAGCAGCCAGCGACAGGGGGCGCGAGAGAAACTGTTTTTT.

This clone appeared once. The V and J genes are TRBV14 and TRBJ2-1; D is possibly TRBD1 (6 bases). There are 17 residues in the CDR3. Per germline, CDR1 SGHDN and CDR2 FVKESK. V lost 5 bases and J lost 0, with 17 bases in between. The DNA for the CDR3 is TGTGCCAGCAGCGGACACGTAGGGACAACCTCCTACAATGAGCAGTTCTTC. This sequence encodes CASSGHVGTTSYNEQFF.

This chain connects TRBV15 to TRBJ2-5, with TRBD1 as a possible D gene (6 bases). Looked up from germline, CDR1 is LNHNV and CDR2 is YYDKDF (reference sequence). This CDR3 has 17 residues. V lost 1 base, J lost 2 bases, and 17 bases lay in between. The chain's CDR3 is CATSRGVRQDLQETQYF. The CDR3 DNA follows: TGTGCCACCAGCAGAGGAGTCCGACAGGACCTACAAGAGACCCAGTACTTC.

V usage is TRBV10-2 and J usage is TRBJ2-1; D is possibly TRBD1 or TRBD2 (7 bases each). This CDR3 contains 17 residues. Germline V gene sequence: CDR1 WSHSY, CDR2 SAAADI. Trimming removed 7 bases from V and 0 bases from J, with 19 bases in between. The CDR3 region is CASKETSRGSSYNEQFF. CDR3 in DNA: TGCGCCAGCAAAGAGACTAGCAGGGGGAGCTCCTACAATGAGCAGTTCTTC.

The chain recombines TRBV11-1 with TRBJ1-1, with D unclear. The CDR3 sequence is 13 residues long. CDR1 and CDR2 from the germline V gene are SGHAT and FQDESV (reference sequence). With 2 bases removed from V and 3 bases from J, the gap between germline ends came to 7 bases. The CDR3 nucleotides read TGTGCCAGCAGCTTAACTAGGGACACTGAAGCTTTCTTT. It yields the protein CASSLTRDTEAFF.